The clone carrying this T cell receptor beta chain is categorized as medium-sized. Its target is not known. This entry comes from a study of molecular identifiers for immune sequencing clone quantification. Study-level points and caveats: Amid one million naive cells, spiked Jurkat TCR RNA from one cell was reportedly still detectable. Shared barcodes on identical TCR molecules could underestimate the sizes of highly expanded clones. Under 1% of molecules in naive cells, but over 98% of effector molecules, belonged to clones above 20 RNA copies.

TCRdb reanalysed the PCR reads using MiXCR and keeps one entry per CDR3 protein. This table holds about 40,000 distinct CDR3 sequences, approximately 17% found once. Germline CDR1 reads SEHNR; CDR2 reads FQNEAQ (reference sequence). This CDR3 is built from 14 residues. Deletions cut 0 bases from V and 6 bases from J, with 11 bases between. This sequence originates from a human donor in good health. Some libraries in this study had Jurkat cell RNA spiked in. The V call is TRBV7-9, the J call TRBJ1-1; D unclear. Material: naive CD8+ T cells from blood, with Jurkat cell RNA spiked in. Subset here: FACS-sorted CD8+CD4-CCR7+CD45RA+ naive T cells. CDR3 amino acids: CASSLASTGAEAFF. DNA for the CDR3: TGTGCCAGCAGCTTAGCTTCCACCGGCGCTGAAGCTTTCTTT.